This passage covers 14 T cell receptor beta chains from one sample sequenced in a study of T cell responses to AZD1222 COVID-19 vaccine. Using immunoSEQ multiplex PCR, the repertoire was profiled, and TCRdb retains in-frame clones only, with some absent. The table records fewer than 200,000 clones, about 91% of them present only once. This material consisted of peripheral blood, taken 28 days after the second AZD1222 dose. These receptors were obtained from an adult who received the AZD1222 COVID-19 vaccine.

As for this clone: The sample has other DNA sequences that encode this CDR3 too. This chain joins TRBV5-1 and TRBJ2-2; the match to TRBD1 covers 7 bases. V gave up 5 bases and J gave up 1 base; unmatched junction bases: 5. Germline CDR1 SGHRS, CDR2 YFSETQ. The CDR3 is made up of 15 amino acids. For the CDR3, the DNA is TGCGCCAGCAGTTCCGGGACAGTGAACACCGGGGAGCTGTTTTTT. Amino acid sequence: CASSSGTVNTGELFF.

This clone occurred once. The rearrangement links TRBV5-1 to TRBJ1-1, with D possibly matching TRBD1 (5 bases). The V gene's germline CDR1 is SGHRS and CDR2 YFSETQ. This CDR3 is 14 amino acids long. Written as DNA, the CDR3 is TGCGCAAGCGGGGCCATTGGAGGGGACACTGAAGCTTTCTTT. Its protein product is CASGAIGGDTEAFF. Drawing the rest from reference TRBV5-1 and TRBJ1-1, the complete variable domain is KAGVTQTPRYLIKTRGQQVTLSCSPISGHRSVSWYQQTPGQGLQFLFEYFSETQRNKGNFPGRFSGRQFSNSRSEMNVSTLELGDSALYLCASGAIGGDTEAFFGQGTRLTVV.

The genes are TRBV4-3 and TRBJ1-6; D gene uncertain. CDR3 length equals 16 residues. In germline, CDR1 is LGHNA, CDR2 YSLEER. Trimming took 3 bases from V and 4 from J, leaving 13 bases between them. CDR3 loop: CASSQQRQIYNSPLHF. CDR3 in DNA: TGCGCCAGCAGCCAGCAGAGGCAAATTTATAATTCACCCCTCCACTTT.

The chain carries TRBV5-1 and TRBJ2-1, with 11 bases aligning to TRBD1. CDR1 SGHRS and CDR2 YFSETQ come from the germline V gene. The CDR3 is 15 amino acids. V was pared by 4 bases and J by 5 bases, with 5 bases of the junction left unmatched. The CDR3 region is CASSPGQGAHNEQFF. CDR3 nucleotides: TGCGCCAGCAGCCCCGGACAGGGGGCTCACAATGAGCAGTTCTTC.

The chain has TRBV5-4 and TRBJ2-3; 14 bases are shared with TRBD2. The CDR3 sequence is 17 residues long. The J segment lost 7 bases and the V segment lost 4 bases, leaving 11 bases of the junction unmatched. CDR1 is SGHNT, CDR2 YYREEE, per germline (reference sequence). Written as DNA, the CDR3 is TGTGCCAGCAGCCGGGGACTAGCGGGGGCGGAGGGGAATACGCAGTATTTT. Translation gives CASSRGLAGAEGNTQYF. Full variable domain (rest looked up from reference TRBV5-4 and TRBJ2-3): ETGVTQSPTHLIKTRGQQVTLRCSSQSGHNTVSWYQQALGQGPQFIFQYYREEENGRGNFPPRFSGLQFPNYSSELNVNALELDDSALYLCASSRGLAGAEGNTQYFGPGTRLTVL.

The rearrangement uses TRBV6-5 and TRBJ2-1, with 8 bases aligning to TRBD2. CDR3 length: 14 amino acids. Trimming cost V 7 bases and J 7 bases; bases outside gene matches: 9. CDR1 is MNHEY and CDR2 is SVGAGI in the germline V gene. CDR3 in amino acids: CASMFGGGPNEQFF. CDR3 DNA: TGTGCCAGCATGTTCGGGGGGGGCCCAAATGAGCAGTTCTTC.

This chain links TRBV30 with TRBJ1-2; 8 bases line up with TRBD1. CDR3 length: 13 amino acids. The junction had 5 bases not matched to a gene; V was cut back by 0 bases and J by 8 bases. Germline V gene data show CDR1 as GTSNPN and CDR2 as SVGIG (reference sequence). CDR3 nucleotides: TGTGCCTGGAGTGTACAGGGGGTTGGAGGCTACACCTTC. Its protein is CAWSVQGVGGYTF. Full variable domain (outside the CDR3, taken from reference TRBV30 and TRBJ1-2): SQTIHQWPATLVQPVGSPLSLECTVEGTSNPNLYWYRQAAGRGLQLLFYSVGIGQISSEVPQNLSASRPQDRQFILSSKKLLLSDSGFYLCAWSVQGVGGYTFGSGTRLTVV.

The CDR3 DNA is TGTGCCAGCAGCCAACAGGGGGCGCTTAATCAGCCCCAGCATTTT. It is translated as CASSQQGALNQPQHF. The J gene is TRBJ1-5, the V gene TRBV9, with 9 nucleotides matching TRBD1. The V segment lost 4 bases and the J segment 4 bases; nucleotides outside the gene matches: 6. Germline CDR1 SGDLS, CDR2 YYNGEE. There are 15 residues in the CDR3.

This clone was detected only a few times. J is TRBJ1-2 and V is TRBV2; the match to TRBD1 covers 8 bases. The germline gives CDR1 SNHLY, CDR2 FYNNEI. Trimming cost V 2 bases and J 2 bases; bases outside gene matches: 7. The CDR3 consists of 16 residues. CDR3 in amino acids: CASSEMLQGANYGYTF. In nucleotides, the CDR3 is TGTGCCAGCAGTGAAATGCTCCAGGGGGCCAACTATGGCTACACCTTC.

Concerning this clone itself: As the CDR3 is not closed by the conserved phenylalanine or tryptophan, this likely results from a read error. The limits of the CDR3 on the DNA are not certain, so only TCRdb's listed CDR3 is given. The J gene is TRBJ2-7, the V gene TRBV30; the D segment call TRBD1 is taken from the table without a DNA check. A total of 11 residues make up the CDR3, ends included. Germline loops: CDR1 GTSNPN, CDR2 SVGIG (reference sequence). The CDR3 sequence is CAWSVGQAQLI.

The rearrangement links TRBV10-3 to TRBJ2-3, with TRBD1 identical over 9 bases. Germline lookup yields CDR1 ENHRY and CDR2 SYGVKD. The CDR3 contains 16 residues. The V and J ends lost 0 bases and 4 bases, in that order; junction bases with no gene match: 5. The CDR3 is CAISESMGQGADTQYF. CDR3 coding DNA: TGTGCCATCAGTGAGTCGATGGGACAGGGTGCAGATACGCAGTATTTT.

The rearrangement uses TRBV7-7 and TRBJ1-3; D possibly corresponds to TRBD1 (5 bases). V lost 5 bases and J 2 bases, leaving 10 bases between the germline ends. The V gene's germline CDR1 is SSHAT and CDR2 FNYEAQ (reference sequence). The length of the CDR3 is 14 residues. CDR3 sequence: CASSVGLTGNTIYF. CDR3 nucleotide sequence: TGTGCCAGCAGCGTGGGACTTACTGGAAACACCATATATTTT.

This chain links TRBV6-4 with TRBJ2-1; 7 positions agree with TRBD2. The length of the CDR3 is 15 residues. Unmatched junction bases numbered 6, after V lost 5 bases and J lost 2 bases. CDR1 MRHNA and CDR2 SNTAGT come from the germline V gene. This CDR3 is CASSPGLGAYNEQFF. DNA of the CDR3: TGTGCCAGCAGTCCCGGACTAGGGGCCTACAATGAGCAGTTCTTC.

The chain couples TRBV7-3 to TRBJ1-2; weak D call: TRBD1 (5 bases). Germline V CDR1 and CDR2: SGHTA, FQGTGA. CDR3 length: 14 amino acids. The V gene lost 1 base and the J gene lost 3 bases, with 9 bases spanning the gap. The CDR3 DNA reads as TGTGCCAGCAGCTTAAGAGGGGAAGACTATGGCTACACCTTC. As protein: CASSLRGEDYGYTF.